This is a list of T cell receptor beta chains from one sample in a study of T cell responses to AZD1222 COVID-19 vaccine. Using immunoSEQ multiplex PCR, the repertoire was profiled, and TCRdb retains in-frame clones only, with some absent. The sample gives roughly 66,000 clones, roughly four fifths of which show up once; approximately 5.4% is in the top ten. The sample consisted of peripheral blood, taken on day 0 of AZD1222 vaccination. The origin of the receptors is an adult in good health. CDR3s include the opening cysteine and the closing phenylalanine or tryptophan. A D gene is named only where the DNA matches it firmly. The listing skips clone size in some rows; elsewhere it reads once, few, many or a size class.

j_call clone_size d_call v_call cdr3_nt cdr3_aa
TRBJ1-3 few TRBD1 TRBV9 TGTGCCAGCAGCGTAGCGGGACAGGGCTCTGGAAACACCATATATTTT CASSVAGQGSGNTIYF
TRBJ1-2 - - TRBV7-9 TGTGCCAGCAGCTCGACCTCTTATGGCTACACCTTC CASSSTSYGYTF
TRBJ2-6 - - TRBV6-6 TGTGCCAGCAGCCCCATGGTTGGGACCAAAAAAAGCTCTGGGGCCAACGTCCTGACTTTC CASSPMVGTKKSSGANVLTF
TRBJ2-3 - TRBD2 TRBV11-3 TGTGCCAGCAGCTCCCGGGGGGGGCAGTATTTT CASSSRGGQYF
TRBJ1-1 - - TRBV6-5 TGTGCCAGCAGAGTGACAGGCTGGAACACTGAAGCTTTCTTT CASRVTGWNTEAFF
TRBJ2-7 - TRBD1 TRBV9 TGTGCCAGCAGCGGAGAAGCTCAGGGGGCCGGGTACGAGCAGTACTTC CASSGEAQGAGYEQYF
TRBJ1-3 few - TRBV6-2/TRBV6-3 TGTGCCAGCAGTTACGTGCCGGGCATCTCTGGAAACACCATATATTTT CASSYVPGISGNTIYF
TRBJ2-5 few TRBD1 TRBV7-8 TGTGCCAGCAGCAGGGACAGCGAAGAGACCCAGTACTTC CASSRDSEETQYF
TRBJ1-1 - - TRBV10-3 TGTGCCATCCAAAGAGAGATGAACACTGAAGCTTTCTTT CAIQREMNTEAFF
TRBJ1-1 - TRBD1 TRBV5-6 TGTGCCAGCTGCTACAGGGGGCCTATGAACACTGAAGCTTTCTTT CASCYRGPMNTEAFF
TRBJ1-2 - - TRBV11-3 TGTGCCAGCAGCCACAGAAGTGCGGGGGGACGGGGCTACACCTTC CASSHRSAGGRGYTF
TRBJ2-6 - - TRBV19 TGTGCCAGTAGTATAGAGTCCCCTGGGGCCAACGTCCTGACTTTC CASSIESPGANVLTF
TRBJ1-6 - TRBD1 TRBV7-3 TGTGCCAGCAGCTGGACAGGAAAAAATTCACCCCTCCACTTT CASSWTGKNSPLHF
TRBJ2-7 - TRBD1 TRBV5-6 TGTGCCAGCAGCTTGACCAGGACAGGCTCCTACGAGCAGTACTTC CASSLTRTGSYEQYF
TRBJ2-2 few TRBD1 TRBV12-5 TGTGCTAGTGGTTTGTACCGGACAGGGGGCGTCGGGGAGCTGTTTTTT CASGLYRTGGVGELFF
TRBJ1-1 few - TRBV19 TGTGCCAGTAGTATTATGGGGGGACAAATGAACACTGAAGCTTTCTTT CASSIMGGQMNTEAFF
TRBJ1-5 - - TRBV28 TGTGCCAGCACCTGGGGCAATCAGCCCCAGCATTTT CASTWGNQPQHF
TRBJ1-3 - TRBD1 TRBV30 TGTGCCTGGAGAAAGGGACAGGGAGGAAACACCATATATTTT CAWRKGQGGNTIYF
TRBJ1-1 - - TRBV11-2 TGTGCCAGCAAGGAGGCGAACACTGAAGCTTTCTTT CASKEANTEAFF
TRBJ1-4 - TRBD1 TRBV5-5 TGTGCCAGCAGCTTGGTGGTCCCCAGGGGGGCTAATGAAAAACTGTTTTTT CASSLVVPRGANEKLFF
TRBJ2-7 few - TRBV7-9 TGTGCCAGCACCCGCACAGGCCATGGCTACGAGCAGTACTTC CASTRTGHGYEQYF
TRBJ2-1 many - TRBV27 TGTGCCAGCAGTACGAATATCGTCGATGAGCAGTTCTTC CASSTNIVDEQFF
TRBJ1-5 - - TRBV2 TGTGCCAGCAGGGGCGTTTATAGCAATCAGCCCCAGCATTTT CASRGVYSNQPQHF
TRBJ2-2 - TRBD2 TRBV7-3 TGTGCCAGCAGCTTAGTAGCGGGGGGCCCCACGAACACCGGGGAGCTGTTTTTT CASSLVAGGPTNTGELFF
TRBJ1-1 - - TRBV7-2 TGTGCCAGCAGCTTAGGGTACGGGAACACTGAAGCTTTCTTT CASSLGYGNTEAFF
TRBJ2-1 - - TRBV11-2 TGTGCCAGCAGCCCCTCGGTCGCCGGGTACAATGAGCAGTTCTTC CASSPSVAGYNEQFF
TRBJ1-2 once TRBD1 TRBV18 TGTGCCAGCTCACCAATCTCAGGACAGGCCTATGGCTACACCTTC CASSPISGQAYGYTF
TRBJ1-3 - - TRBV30 TGTGCCTGGAGTGTGGACTCAAGCTCTGGAAACACCATATATTTT CAWSVDSSSGNTIYF
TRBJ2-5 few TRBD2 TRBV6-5 TGTGCCAGCAGTTACTCCGGACTAGCGGGGGGCGGGACCCAGTACTTC CASSYSGLAGGGTQYF
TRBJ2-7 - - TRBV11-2 TGTGCCAGCAGCCTAGGCGCGGGACCCCTCGAGCAGTACTTC CASSLGAGPLEQYF
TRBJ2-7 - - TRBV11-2 TGTGCCAGCAGCCCGACAAATCGATACGAGCAGTACTTC CASSPTNRYEQYF
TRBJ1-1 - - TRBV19 TGTGCCAGTACCATGGGGGTGCAGGGATGGACTGAAGCTTTCTTT CASTMGVQGWTEAFF
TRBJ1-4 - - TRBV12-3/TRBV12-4 TGTGCCAGCAGCAAGGCCGTATCCTCAACTCTGTTTTTT CASSKAVSSTLFF
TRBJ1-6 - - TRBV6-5 TGTGCCACCGTCAGGGCTAATAATTCACCCCTCCACTTT CATVRANNSPLHF
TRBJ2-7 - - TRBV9 TGTGCCAGCAGCGTAGCTGGCAGGGCGAGCGAGCAGTACTTC CASSVAGRASEQYF
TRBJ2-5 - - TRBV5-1 TGCGCCAGCAGCTTGGGGTCCCCCCCGGGCGTAGAGACCCAGTACTTC CASSLGSPPGVETQYF
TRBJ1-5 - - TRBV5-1 TGCGCCAGCAGCTTGGAATCGAATCAGCCCCAGCATTTT CASSLESNQPQHF
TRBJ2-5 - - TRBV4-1 TGCGCCAGCAGCCAAGATCAGGCCCCCGGCGGTGAGACCCAGTACTTC CASSQDQAPGGETQYF
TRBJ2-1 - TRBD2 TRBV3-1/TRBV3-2 TGTGCCAGCAGCCACCCCACTAGCGGGGGATATACCTACAATGAGCAGTTCTTC CASSHPTSGGYTYNEQFF
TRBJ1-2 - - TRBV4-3 TGCGCCAGCAGCCAAGTCCTTGGCCCAGGAAGATATGGCTACACCTTC CASSQVLGPGRYGYTF
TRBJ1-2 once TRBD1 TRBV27 TGTGCCAGCAGTCCCGCTGGACAGGCCAACTATGGCTACACCTTC CASSPAGQANYGYTF